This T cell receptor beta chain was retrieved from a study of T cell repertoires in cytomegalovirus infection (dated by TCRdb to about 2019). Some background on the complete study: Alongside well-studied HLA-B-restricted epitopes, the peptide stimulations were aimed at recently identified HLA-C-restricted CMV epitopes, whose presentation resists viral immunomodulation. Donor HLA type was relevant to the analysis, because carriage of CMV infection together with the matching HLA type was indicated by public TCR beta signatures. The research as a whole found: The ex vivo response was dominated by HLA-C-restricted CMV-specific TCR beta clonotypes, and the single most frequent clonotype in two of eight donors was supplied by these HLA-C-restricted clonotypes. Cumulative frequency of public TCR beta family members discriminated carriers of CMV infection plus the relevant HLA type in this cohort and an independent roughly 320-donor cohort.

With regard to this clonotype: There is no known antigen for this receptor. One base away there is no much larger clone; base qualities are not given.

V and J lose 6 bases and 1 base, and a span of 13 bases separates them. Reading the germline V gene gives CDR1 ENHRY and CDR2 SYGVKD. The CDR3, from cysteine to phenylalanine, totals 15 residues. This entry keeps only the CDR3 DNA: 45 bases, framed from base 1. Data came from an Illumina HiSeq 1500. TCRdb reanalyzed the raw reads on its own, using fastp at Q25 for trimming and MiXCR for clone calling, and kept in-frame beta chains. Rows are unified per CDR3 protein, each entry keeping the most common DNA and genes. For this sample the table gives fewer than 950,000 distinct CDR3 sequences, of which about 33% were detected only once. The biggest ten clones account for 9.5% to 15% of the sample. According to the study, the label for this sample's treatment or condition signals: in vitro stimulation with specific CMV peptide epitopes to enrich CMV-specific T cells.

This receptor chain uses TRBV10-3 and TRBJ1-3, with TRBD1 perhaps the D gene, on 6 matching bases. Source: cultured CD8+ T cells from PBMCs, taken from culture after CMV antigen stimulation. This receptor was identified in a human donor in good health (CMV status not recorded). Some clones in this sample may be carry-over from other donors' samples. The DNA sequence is TGTGCCATCAGGACAGGTGGCAAATCTGGAAACACCATATATTTT. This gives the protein CAIRTGGKSGNTIYF.